The source of this T cell receptor (beta chain) is a study of T cells in localized non-small cell lung cancer. Method: immunoSEQ multiplex PCR; TCRdb's copy keeps in-frame clones and lacks some. In the table there are 53,000 or so clones, roughly nine tenths of which are singletons. Germline V gene sequence: CDR1 GTSNPN, CDR2 SVGIG (reference sequence). The CDR3 covers 11 residues. V was pared by 4 bases and J by 3 bases, with 0 bases of the junction left unmatched. This sample comprised peripheral blood, obtained before any cancer treatment. The chain links TRBV30 to TRBJ2-7, with 7 bases lining up with TRBD2. The receptor's source is a man aged 40-75 years with stage I lung adenocarcinoma. The CDR3 DNA is TGTGCCTGGACGGGGGGCTACGAGCAGTACTTC. The encoded protein is CAWTGGYEQYF. Looking up the rest from reference TRBV30 and TRBJ2-7 gives the full variable domain: SQTIHQWPATLVQPVGSPLSLECTVEGTSNPNLYWYRQAAGRGLQLLFYSVGIGQISSEVPQNLSASRPQDRQFILSSKKLLLSDSGFYLCAWTGGYEQYFGPGTRLTVT.